One and the same sample provided the 13 T cell receptor beta chains below, sequenced in a study of T cells after yellow fever vaccination. TCRdb re-analysed the 5' RACE reads in MiXCR, keeping a single row per CDR3 protein. The sample has about 500,000 distinct CDR3 sequences; approximately 16% are singletons. Sequencing used PBMCs, obtained more than 4 days after the first yellow fever vaccination. Source of these receptors: a young man who received the YFV17D yellow fever vaccine.

This clonotype was observed a handful of times. The chain uses TRBV27 and TRBJ2-7; 9 bases match TRBD2. Germline CDR1 MNHEY, CDR2 SMNVEV (reference sequence). CDR3 length equals 16 residues. The junction had 4 bases not matched to a gene; V was cut back by 0 bases and J by 1 base. The CDR3 bases are TGTGCCAGCAGTTTATCTAGCGGGGGCTTATCCTACGAGCAGTACTTC. Its protein is CASSLSSGGLSYEQYF.

This rearrangement joins TRBV7-2 to TRBJ2-3; D gene ambiguous. This CDR3 has 13 residues. The germline gives CDR1 SGHTA, CDR2 FQGNSA. V dropped 4 bases and J dropped 8 bases, with 13 bases sitting between them. The CDR3, as DNA: TGTGCCAGCAGCTCCTCAGCGTCAGGTACGCAGTATTTT. Protein product: CASSSSASGTQYF.

The chain joins TRBV5-1 to TRBJ2-7; D may be TRBD2 (5 bases). V lost 1 base and J 3 bases, leaving 8 bases between the germline ends. CDR1 and CDR2 (germline): SGHRS, YFSETQ. The length of the CDR3 is 13 residues. CDR3 nucleotides: TGCGCCAGCAGCTTGCAACGGGGCTACGAGCAGTACGTC. Its protein is CASSLQRGYEQYV.

This clonotype was counted between two and nine times. CDR3 sequence: CASSYTGMNTEAFF. CDR3 coding DNA: TGTGCCAGCAGTTATACAGGGATGAACACTGAAGCTTTCTTT. The chain employs TRBV25-1 and TRBJ1-1, with TRBD1 as a possible D gene (6 bases). The V end lost 5 bases, the J end lost 0 bases, and 10 bases lay between the germline ends. The CDR3 is made up of 14 amino acids. Germline CDR1 is MGHDK and CDR2 is SYGVNS.

This clonotype was picked up a small number of times. The chain has TRBV10-3 and TRBJ1-3; no definite D call. The CDR3 loop spans 15 amino acids. The ends were cut back, 4 bases at V and 0 bases at J, with 10 bases in the middle. Germline assignment: CDR1 ENHRY and CDR2 SYGVKD. CDR3 protein: CAISGGYSSGNTIYF. DNA of the CDR3: TGTGCCATCAGTGGCGGATACAGCTCTGGAAACACCATATATTTT.

This clonotype was observed a few times. The V gene is TRBV12-3 or TRBV12-4, the J gene TRBJ2-1; D is perhaps TRBD1 (5 bases). V dropped 6 bases and J dropped 0 bases, with 12 bases sitting between them. The CDR3 spans 15 residues. The CDR3 DNA follows: TGTGCCAGCAGGCAGGGCCGGCTCTCCTACAATGAGCAGTTCTTC. It yields the protein CASRQGRLSYNEQFF.

J is TRBJ2-5 and V is TRBV7-2; TRBD2 aligns across 7 bases. The CDR3 totals 16 residues. Germline CDR1 SGHTA, CDR2 FQGNSA. With 5 bases clipped from V and 5 bases from J, the junction kept 14 bases outside the gene matches. The CDR3 spells CASSQGGLALVETQYF. CDR3 in DNA: TGTGCCAGCAGCCAGGGAGGGCTAGCGTTGGTGGAGACCCAGTACTTC.

This clonotype was seen only a few times. In DNA, the CDR3 is TGTGCCAGCGGATCGGACAGAAATACAGATACGCAGTATTTT. Its protein product is CASGSDRNTDTQYF. The chain is built from TRBV19 and TRBJ2-3; a weak D match, TRBD1 (6 bases). Trimming left V 9 bases short and J 3 bases short, with 16 bases between. Germline CDR1 and CDR2: LNHDA and SQIVND (reference sequence). The CDR3 runs 14 residues.

J is TRBJ2-4 and V is TRBV7-2, with D tentatively TRBD2 (5 bases). Trimming removed 4 bases at V and 8 bases at J, with 15 bases between. CDR3 length: 14 amino acids. The germline gives CDR1 SGHTA, CDR2 FQGNSA. This CDR3 is CASSSRIAADIQYF. CDR3 sequence (DNA): TGTGCCAGCAGCTCCCGGATCGCAGCGGACATTCAGTACTTC.

This clonotype was found a few times. This rearrangement joins TRBV27 to TRBJ2-7, with 9 bases fitting TRBD2. Trimming at V came to 6 bases and at J to 4 bases, leaving 16 bases not matched to a gene. The CDR3 spans 17 residues. Germline CDR1 and CDR2: MNHEY and SMNVEV (reference sequence). The CDR3 sequence: CASSNQHVVAGVYEQYF. CDR3 nucleotides: TGTGCCAGCAGCAACCAGCATGTGGTAGCGGGGGTGTACGAGCAGTACTTC.

This rearrangement joins TRBV4-1 to TRBJ2-1; 12 nucleotides match TRBD1. Germline V CDR1 and CDR2: MGHRA, YSYEKL. This CDR3 is built from 17 residues. The J segment lost 6 bases and the V segment lost 1 base, leaving 7 bases of the junction unmatched. The CDR3 loop is CASSQGLRDRGRNEQFF. The DNA for the CDR3 is TGCGCCAGCAGCCAAGGGCTCCGGGACAGGGGGCGCAATGAGCAGTTCTTC.

This clonotype came up a few times. V and J are TRBV19 and TRBJ2-3, with 7 nucleotides matching TRBD2. Trimming took 9 bases from V and 3 from J; bases not matched to a gene: 18. CDR3 length: 17 amino acids. Germline V gene data show CDR1 as LNHDA and CDR2 as SQIVND (reference sequence). CDR3 region: CASHGERGRGKTDTQYF. For the CDR3, the DNA is TGTGCCAGCCACGGGGAGCGAGGGAGGGGAAAGACAGATACGCAGTATTTT.

J is TRBJ1-5 and V is TRBV10-2, with TRBD1 as a possible D gene (5 bases). The CDR3 totals 15 residues. Trimming removed 3 bases from V and 0 bases from J, with 9 bases in between. The germline CDR1 and CDR2 sequences are WSHSY and SAAADI. CDR3 nucleotide sequence: TGCGCCAGCAGTGATCCCGGGGGTAGCAATCAGCCCCAGCATTTT. It is translated as CASSDPGGSNQPQHF.